This passage covers 31 T cell receptor beta chains from one sample sequenced in a study of T cells in Graves' hyperthyroidism and ophthalmopathy. RNA transcripts provided the source from which TCR beta CDR3 regions were amplified. Initially, a first-round RT-PCR of the TCR CDR3 employed the HTBI primer set. TCRdb called the multiplex PCR reads again in MiXCR, with one record for every CDR3 protein. The top ten clones hold roughly 8.3% of a sample with approximately 870,000 distinct CDR3 sequences, 38% of them seen once. Sequencing was carried out using blood. The receptor set was obtained from a man aged 18 to 30 with Graves' hyperthyroidism.

This clonotype was seen many times. CDR3 region: CASSQGGYNQPQHF. The DNA for the CDR3 is TGCGCCAGCAGCCAGGGAGGGTACAATCAGCCCCAGCATTTT. This chain connects TRBV4-1 to TRBJ1-5; D is unclear. The V end lost 3 bases, the J end lost 3 bases, and 9 bases lay between the germline ends. The CDR3 is 14 amino acids. Per germline, CDR1 MGHRA and CDR2 YSYEKL.

V is TRBV7-9 and J is TRBJ2-7; TRBD1 matches 7 bases. Trimming removed 5 bases from V and 6 bases from J; junction bases left unmatched: 10. This CDR3 is 14 amino acids long. Germline CDR1 reads SEHNR; CDR2 reads FQNEAQ (reference sequence). The CDR3 DNA reads TGTGCCAGCAGCCCGGGATTGGACAGGTCCGAGCAGTACTTC. Protein sequence: CASSPGLDRSEQYF. Full variable domain (outside the CDR3, taken from reference TRBV7-9 and TRBJ2-7): DTGVSQNPRHKITKRGQNVTFRCDPISEHNRLYWYRQTLGQGPEFLTYFQNEAQLEKSRLLSDRFSAERPKGSFSTLEIQRTEQGDSAMYLCASSPGLDRSEQYFGPGTRLTVT.

This clonotype was counted only a few times. At one boundary the junction diverges from the germline segment, which might be a read error. This rearrangement joins TRBV25-1 to TRBJ1-2; D is ambiguous. The CDR3 contains 14 residues. CDR1 is MGHDK and CDR2 is SYGVNS in the germline V gene. The CDR3 sequence is CASRPQQSSYGYTF. As DNA, the CDR3 is TGTGCTAGCAGGCCCCAGCAGAGTAGCTATGGCTACACCTTC.

The chain uses TRBV10-3 and TRBJ1-5; D is undetermined. The germline V gene has CDR1 ENHRY and CDR2 SYGVKD. This CDR3 spans 12 amino acids. The CDR3 here is CATRAPNQPQHF. As DNA, the CDR3 is TGTGCTACCCGGGCCCCCAATCAGCCCCAGCATTTT.

The chain has TRBV7-8 and TRBJ1-3; D ambiguous. Trimming cost V 4 bases and J 4 bases, with 11 bases left between them. Germline values: CDR1 SGHVS, CDR2 FQNEAQ. This CDR3 is built from 14 residues. CDR3 nucleotides: TGTGCCAGCAGCTCCCCGATCTCCGGAAACACCATATATTTT. It codes for CASSSPISGNTIYF.

This clonotype was detected many times. The junction does not match germline at one end; this may be a read error. The chain has TRBV5-1 and TRBJ1-6, with 7 nucleotides matching TRBD1. Germline V gene sequence: CDR1 SGHRS, CDR2 YFSETQ. The CDR3 has 13 amino acids. The CDR3 loop is CASSLDRNSPLHF. The CDR3, as DNA: TGTGCCAGCAGTTTGGACAGGAATTCACCCCTCCACTTT.

In the case of this clonotype: A much larger clone is a single base away; this may be a read error. The genes are TRBV7-9 and TRBJ2-5; D call uncertain. Per the germline V gene, CDR1 is SEHNR and CDR2 is FQNEAQ (reference sequence). The CDR3 has 12 residues. In DNA form, the CDR3 reads TGTGCCAGCAGTCCGATTCAAGAGACCCGGTACTTC. Translating it yields CASSPIQETRYF.

This clonotype has at least ten counts. This sequence joins TRBV7-2 and TRBJ2-5, with 7 bases identical to TRBD2. V shed 5 bases, J shed 2 bases, and the junction held 11 bases outside the gene matches. This CDR3 spans 16 amino acids. Germline V gene data show CDR1 as SGHTA and CDR2 as FQGNSA. The CDR3 region has the DNA TGTGCCAGCAGCATCTGGTCTAGCGGCAGTCAAGAGACCCAGTACTTC. It encodes CASSIWSSGSQETQYF.

This chain connects TRBV9 to TRBJ2-2; TRBD1 is a possible D gene (6 bases). Germline CDR1 and CDR2: SGDLS and YYNGEE. The CDR3 length is 15 residues. Between the trimmed V and J ends, which lost 4 bases and 6 bases, there was a span of 16 bases. The CDR3 region is CASSRDNPAAGELFF. CDR3 bases: TGTGCCAGCAGCCGGGACAACCCCGCGGCCGGGGAGCTGTTTTTT.

This clonotype was recorded at least ten times. The chain combines TRBV29-1 with TRBJ2-5; D ambiguous. Trimming stripped 7 bases from V and 1 base from J, with 7 bases between. Germline V gives CDR1 SQVTM, CDR2 ANQGSEA. The CDR3 consists of 11 residues. In DNA form, the CDR3 reads TGCAGCGGTGGCCGCCAAGAGACCCAGTACTTC. Protein: CSGGRQETQYF.

The genes are TRBV7-9 and TRBJ2-7; the match to TRBD2 covers 8 bases. This CDR3 is built from 15 residues. With 5 bases clipped from V and 0 bases from J, the junction kept 6 bases outside the gene matches. Germline CDR1 reads SEHNR; CDR2 reads FQNEAQ (reference sequence). The CDR3 loop reads CASSISGDSSYEQYF. DNA of the CDR3: TGTGCCAGCAGCATTAGCGGGGATAGCTCCTACGAGCAGTACTTC.

The chain has TRBV11-2 and TRBJ2-7; D perhaps matches TRBD2 (6 bases). Per germline, CDR1 SGHAT and CDR2 FQNNGV. V lost 8 bases to trimming and J lost 2 bases, with 13 bases between them. The CDR3 loop spans 13 amino acids. The chain's CDR3 is CASRRVAPYEQYF. DNA of the CDR3: TGTGCCAGCCGGAGGGTAGCACCCTACGAGCAGTACTTC. The whole variable domain, filled in from reference TRBV11-2 and TRBJ2-7, reads EAGVAQSPRYKIIEKRQSVAFWCNPISGHATLYWYQQILGQGPKLLIQFQNNGVVDDSQLPKDRFSAERLKGVDSTLKIQPAKLEDSAVYLCASRRVAPYEQYFGPGTRLTVT.

The rearrangement joins TRBV7-9 to TRBJ2-2; tentative D call: TRBD1 (6 bases). From germline, CDR1 is SEHNR and CDR2 FQNEAQ (reference sequence). V gave up 8 bases and J gave up 1 base, with 11 bases separating them. The CDR3 has 14 amino acids. The CDR3 region is CASSGTMNTGELFF. CDR3 nucleotide sequence: TGTGCCAGCTCAGGGACAATGAACACCGGGGAGCTGTTTTTT.

This clonotype has ten or more counts. V gene TRBV2 combines with J gene TRBJ2-7; TRBD1 matches at 12 bases. Germline assignment: CDR1 SNHLY and CDR2 FYNNEI. The CDR3 consists of 15 residues. With 3 bases clipped from V and 5 bases from J, the junction kept 5 bases outside the gene matches. CDR3 loop: CASSERDRGRDEQYF. CDR3 DNA sequence: TGTGCCAGCAGTGAGCGGGACAGGGGGCGAGACGAGCAGTACTTC.

This clonotype was detected many times. V gene TRBV7-6 combines with J gene TRBJ1-3, with TRBD1 matching over 8 bases. Germline V lookup: CDR1 SGHVS, CDR2 FNYEAQ. Trimming cost V 6 bases and J 4 bases; bases outside gene matches: 8. This CDR3 comprises 15 residues. CDR3 sequence reads: CASSLTGGLGNTIYF. The CDR3 DNA follows: TGTGCCAGCAGTTTAACAGGGGGTTTAGGAAACACCATATATTTT.

The rearrangement uses TRBV6-2 or TRBV6-3 and TRBJ1-5; 7 bases agree with TRBD1. The germline CDR1 and CDR2 sequences are MNHEY and SVGEGT. Trimming at V came to 9 bases and at J to 4 bases, leaving 9 bases not matched to a gene. The CDR3 length is 14 residues. Written as DNA, the CDR3 is TGTGCCAGTGGACAGGCTGGGACTAATCAGCCCCAGCATTTT. It encodes CASGQAGTNQPQHF.

The chain recombines TRBV13 with TRBJ2-1; 9 bases align to TRBD1. The germline V gene has CDR1 PRHDT and CDR2 FYEKMQ (reference sequence). The ends lost 1 base at V and 5 bases at J; junction bases unmatched: 3. The CDR3 totals 15 residues. The CDR3 coding sequence is TGTGCCAGCAGCTTAGAGGGGACAGGGCACAATGAGCAGTTCTTC. It encodes CASSLEGTGHNEQFF.

This clonotype has a handful of counts. The V gene is TRBV19, the J gene TRBJ2-7, with 11 positions matching TRBD1. Germline V CDR1 and CDR2: LNHDA, SQIVND (reference sequence). The CDR3 runs 13 residues. The ends lost 9 bases at V and 3 bases at J; junction bases unmatched: 4. For the CDR3, the DNA is TGTGCCAGCGTGGGACAGGGGGACTACGAGCAGTACTTC. Translated, it gives CASVGQGDYEQYF.

This clonotype has more than one count but fewer than ten. The chain employs TRBV6-5 and TRBJ1-2, with D possibly TRBD1 on 6 matching bases. Germline loops: CDR1 MNHEY, CDR2 SVGAGI. The CDR3 contains 13 residues. The V end was cut by 11 bases, the J end by 3 bases, with 16 bases between. CDR3: CAARGGWDYGYTF. The CDR3 DNA is TGTGCCGCGAGGGGGGGGTGGGACTATGGCTACACCTTC.

The rearrangement joins TRBV7-2 to TRBJ2-2, with D unresolved. The CDR3 loop spans 14 amino acids. CDR1 and CDR2 from the germline V gene are SGHTA and FQGNSA. V was shortened by 6 bases and J by 5 bases, with 13 bases between the two germline ends. The CDR3 loop is CASSLQLRTGELFF. The CDR3 coding sequence is TGTGCCAGCAGTTTACAGCTCCGGACCGGGGAGCTGTTTTTT.

This clonotype was picked up many times. The chain combines TRBV7-6 with TRBJ1-5, with D uncertain. The V gene lost 5 bases and the J gene lost 7 bases, with 12 bases spanning the gap. Germline V gene lookup returns CDR1 SGHVS and CDR2 FNYEAQ. CDR3 length: 13 amino acids. CDR3 region: CASSPRPQQPQHF. In DNA, the CDR3 is TGTGCCAGCAGCCCACGGCCGCAACAGCCCCAGCATTTT. The full variable domain, rest sourced from reference TRBV7-6 and TRBJ1-5, is GAGVSQSPRYKVTKRGQDVALRCDPISGHVSLYWYRQALGQGPEFLTYFNYEAQQDKSGLPNDRFSAERPEGSISTLTIQRTEQRDSAMYRCASSPRPQQPQHFGDGTRLSIL.

Concerning this clonotype: At one of its ends the junction is not consistent with the germline gene, which may arise from a read error. The chain has TRBV5-1 and TRBJ1-2; possibly TRBD1 for D (5 bases). This CDR3 region has 13 residues. Germline CDR1 and CDR2: SGHRS and YFSETQ. CDR3 sequence: CASREGLNYGYTF. Here the CDR3 DNA reads TGTGCCAGCAGGGAGGGTCTCAACTATGGCTACACCTTC.

This clonotype has only a few counts. The chain joins TRBV7-2 to TRBJ2-5, with unresolved D. V lost 5 bases and J lost 7, with 17 bases in between. The CDR3 is made up of 14 amino acids. Germline V gene lookup returns CDR1 SGHTA and CDR2 FQGNSA. CDR3 region: CASSAVAAYGTQYF. DNA of the CDR3: TGTGCCAGCAGCGCGGTAGCAGCCTACGGGACCCAGTACTTC.

This chain joins TRBV7-3 and TRBJ2-6; D is possibly TRBD1 (5 bases). The germline V gene encodes CDR1 SGHTA and CDR2 FQGTGA. The CDR3 is 17 residues long. V was pared by 1 base and J by 1 base, with 11 bases between. This chain's CDR3 is CASSLNPTGSGANVLTF. The CDR3 nucleotides are TGTGCCAGCAGCTTAAACCCTACAGGATCTGGGGCCAACGTCCTGACTTTC.

Notes on this clonotype: A much larger clone lies a single base off, so this may be a read error. V and J are TRBV19 and TRBJ1-1; 8 bases map to TRBD1. CDR3 length equals 14 residues. The V and J ends lost 4 bases and 3 bases, in that order; junction bases with no gene match: 4. Germline CDR1 and CDR2: LNHDA and SQIVND (reference sequence). The CDR3 DNA follows: TGTGCCAGTAGTAGGACAGGGTTGGACACTGAAGCTTTCTTT. Its protein product is CASSRTGLDTEAFF.

This sequence joins TRBV4-1 and TRBJ2-7; TRBD2 might be the D (5 bases). The CDR3 is 14 residues long. V was cut by 5 bases and J by 0 bases, with 11 bases left in between. Per germline, CDR1 MGHRA and CDR2 YSYEKL. CDR3 protein: CASSYGLRSYEQYF. The CDR3, as DNA: TGCGCCAGCAGCTACGGACTTCGCTCCTACGAGCAGTACTTC.

The table lists this clonotype with a few counts. The V and J genes are TRBV4-1 and TRBJ2-7, with D possibly being TRBD1 or TRBD2 (5 bases each). Trimming shortened V by 0 bases and J by 3 bases, and 18 bases separated the two germline ends. This CDR3 has 17 amino acids. CDR1 is MGHRA, CDR2 YSYEKL, per germline. CDR3 in DNA: TGCGCCAGCAGCCAAGAAGCGGCAGGGCAAGGGTTCTACGAGCAGTACTTC. Translating it yields CASSQEAAGQGFYEQYF.

A word on this clonotype: Mismatch with germline at one junction end may stem from a read error. The chain links TRBV20-1 to TRBJ2-5; 7 bases fit TRBD1. The CDR3 contains 13 residues. The germline V gene encodes CDR1 DFQATT and CDR2 SNEGSKA (reference sequence). In nucleotides, the CDR3 is TGCAGTGCTGGAGAATCAGGGGGAGAGACCCAGTACTTC. Protein product: CSAGESGGETQYF.

As concerns this clonotype: This is likely a read error, given that the CDR3 carries no conserved phenylalanine or tryptophan at its end. The rearrangement joins TRBV6-1 to TRBJ2-5; TRBD2 is a possible D gene (5 bases). V was trimmed by 8 bases and J by 3 bases, leaving 10 bases between them. The germline CDR1 and CDR2 sequences are MNHNS and SASEGT. The CDR3 has 12 amino acids. The CDR3 bases are TGTGCCAGCCACGACGGGGAAGAGACCCAGTACCTC. Translated: CASHDGEETQYL.

Turning to this clonotype: Its ends do not fully match the called genes, so a read error is possible. The J gene is TRBJ2-5, the V gene TRBV11-2, with a weak D call TRBD1 (6 bases). The CDR3 extends over 12 amino acids. The germline V gene has CDR1 SGHAT and CDR2 FQNNGV. The CDR3 DNA reads TGTGCCAGCAGCCCGGGACAAGTGACCCAGTACTTC. Amino acids: CASSPGQVTQYF. The variable domain in full, with the rest retrieved from reference TRBV11-2 and TRBJ2-5, is EAGVAQSPRYKIIEKRQSVAFWCNPISGHATLYWYQQILGQGPKLLIQFQNNGVVDDSQLPKDRFSAERLKGVDSTLKIQPAKLEDSAVYLCASSPGQVTQYFGPGTRLLVL.

This clonotype was seen many times. One end of the junction fails to match germline, which may point to a read error. The chain's CDR3 is CASSPTPQETQYF. In DNA form, the CDR3 reads TGCGCCAGCAGCCCGACCCCCCAAGAGACCCAGTACTTC. The genes are TRBV7-9 and TRBJ2-5; the D is unclear. This CDR3 is built from 13 residues. Germline V gene sequence: CDR1 SEHNR, CDR2 FQNEAQ (reference sequence).